This paragraph covers one TCR beta chain sequence. This specimen belongs to a study of blood T cell repertoires in COVID-19. At the level of the study: Italy, Spain and the United States were the sources of the convalescent and acute COVID-19 samples. The cDNA or gDNA used as material had been derived from T cells, B-cell-depleted T cells, or PBMCs.

In the original workflow: Quantification of nucleated cells was approximated via reference gene primer amplification. TCRdb's copy holds only in-frame clones and misses some; the assay was immunoSEQ multiplex PCR. That table furnishes V, J and clone size, whereas the DNA furnished D and trimming. The sample comprises approximately 180,000 clones, around nine tenths of which are singletons, and about a fifth rests with the top ten. Sequencing used peripheral blood. This clonotype was obtained from a man aged 60 to 75 with active or convalescent COVID-19.

The CDR3 DNA reads as TGTGCCAGCAGGGCCGCACTAGCAGTATACAATGAGCAGTTCTTC. This encodes CASRAALAVYNEQFF. The rearrangement links TRBV6-5 to TRBJ2-1, with D perhaps matching TRBD2 (6 bases). V was clipped by 6 bases and J by 4 bases, with 16 bases between them. The CDR3 has 15 residues. Germline-derived CDR1 and CDR2 are MNHEY and SVGAGI.